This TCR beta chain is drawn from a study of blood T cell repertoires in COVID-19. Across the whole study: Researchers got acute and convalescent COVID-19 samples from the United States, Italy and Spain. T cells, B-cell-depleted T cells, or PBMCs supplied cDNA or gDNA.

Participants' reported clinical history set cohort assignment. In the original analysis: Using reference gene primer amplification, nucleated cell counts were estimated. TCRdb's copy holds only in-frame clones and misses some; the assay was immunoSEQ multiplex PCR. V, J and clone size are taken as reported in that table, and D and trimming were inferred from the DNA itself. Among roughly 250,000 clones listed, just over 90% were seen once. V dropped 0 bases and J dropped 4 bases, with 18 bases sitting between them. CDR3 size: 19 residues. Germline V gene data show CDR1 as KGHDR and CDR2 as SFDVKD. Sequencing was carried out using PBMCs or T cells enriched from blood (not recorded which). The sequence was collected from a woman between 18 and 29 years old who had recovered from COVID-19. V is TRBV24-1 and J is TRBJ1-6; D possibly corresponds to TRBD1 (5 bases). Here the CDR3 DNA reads TGTGCCACCAGTGATTTGAGGGGATGGGGGGGGTCATATAATTCACCCCTCCACTTT. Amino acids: CATSDLRGWGGSYNSPLHF.